This T cell receptor beta chain was identified in a study of CD8 T cells in Susac syndrome. cDNA came from 0.5 to 1 ug RNA primed by random hexamers. The method of amplification for TCR beta CDR3 was immunoSEQ multiplex PCR, covering 54 Vbeta and 13 Jbeta. A single record per CDR3 protein comes from TCRdb applying MiXCR to the immunoSEQ multiplex PCR reads. The table records some 300,000 distinct CDR3 sequences, around 85% of them present only once. TCR beta from blood CD8+ and CD4+ T cells was sequenced. The sample taken for sequencing was CD8+ T cells from PBMCs. This receptor was obtained from a human donor with multiple sclerosis.

CDR3: CAISESQLQETQYF. CDR3 DNA sequence: TGTGCCATCAGTGAGTCACAGCTACAAGAGACCCAGTACTTC. The chain carries TRBV10-3 and TRBJ2-5; D unclear. The germline V gene encodes CDR1 ENHRY and CDR2 SYGVKD. The CDR3 length is 14 residues. V dropped 0 bases and J dropped 2 bases, with 7 bases sitting between them.